The source of this T cell receptor beta chain is a study of OX40 agonist ivuxolimab in advanced cancers. Study-level information: Every patient in dose escalation had hepatocellular carcinoma, melanoma, renal cell or head and neck cancer. General study results and limits: In the 0.1 to 3.0 mg/kg range, CD4+ and CD8+ blood T cells had expanded clonally by week 6.

This CDR3 is 16 amino acids long. In germline, CDR1 is MDHEN, CDR2 SYDVKM. The V and J ends lost 6 bases and 2 bases respectively, with 19 bases between them. Notes on this clone: Antigen specificity is unknown.

The method was immunoSEQ multiplex PCR; TCRdb's version includes in-frame clones alone and lacks a portion of them. The table lists fewer than 11,000 clones, less than 90% of them singletons. The input for sequencing was CD4+ or CD8+ T cells sorted from blood, taken in a trial of the OX40 agonist ivuxolimab. The gene calls are TRBV28 and TRBJ1-2; D is possibly TRBD1 (6 bases). This sequence originates from an adult with an advanced solid tumor such as melanoma, head and neck, liver or kidney cancer. This CDR3 reads CASSQRQANRNYGYTF. The CDR3 nucleotides are TGTGCCAGCAGCCAGAGACAGGCTAATAGGAACTATGGCTACACCTTC.